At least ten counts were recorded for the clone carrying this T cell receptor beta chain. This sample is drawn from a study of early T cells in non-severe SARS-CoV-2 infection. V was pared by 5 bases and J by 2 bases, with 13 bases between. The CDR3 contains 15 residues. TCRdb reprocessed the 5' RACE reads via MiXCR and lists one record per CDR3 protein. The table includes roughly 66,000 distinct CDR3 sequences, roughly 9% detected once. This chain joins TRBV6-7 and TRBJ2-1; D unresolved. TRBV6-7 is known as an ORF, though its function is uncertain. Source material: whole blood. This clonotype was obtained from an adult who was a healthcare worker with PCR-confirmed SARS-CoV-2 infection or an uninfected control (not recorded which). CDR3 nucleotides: TGTGCCAGCAGTGAGCGTTTGATCCCCTACAATGAGCAGTTCTTC. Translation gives CASSERLIPYNEQFF.